The 16 T cell receptor beta chains given below trace back to one sample, sequenced in a study of T-cell reconstitution after alpha-beta-depleted transplantation in children. Library preparation (for TCRbeta) was performed with unique molecular identifiers. TCRdb redid the calling of the PCR reads with MiXCR, one entry per CDR3 protein. The sample shows 250,000 to 300,000 distinct CDR3 sequences, about 9.4% of them seen only once. The sample in question was PBMCs, obtained before TCRalphabeta/CD19-depleted stem cell transplant. All receptors come from a boy under two years old with acute myeloid leukemia, due to receive a stem cell transplant.

The V and J genes are TRBV29-1 and TRBJ2-7, with TRBD1 matching 8 bases. CDR1 is SQVTM, CDR2 ANQGSEA, per germline. The CDR3 is made up of 13 amino acids. J gave up 4 bases and V 2 bases, and 4 bases lay outside the gene matches. DNA of the CDR3: TGCAGCGTTGAACAGGGGGCTGGTTACGAGCAGTACTTC. Amino acid sequence: CSVEQGAGYEQYF.

This clonotype was recorded a few times. The chain joins TRBV28 to TRBJ1-5; 8 bases map to TRBD1. The CDR3 sequence is 16 residues long. J lost 0 bases, V lost 5 bases, and 6 bases had no gene match. The germline CDR1 and CDR2 sequences are MDHEN and SYDVKM. CDR3 sequence (DNA): TGTGCCAGCAGTCTTACGACAGGGGATAGCAATCAGCCCCAGCATTTT. Its translation: CASSLTTGDSNQPQHF.

The rearrangement uses TRBV7-8 and TRBJ2-1; D remains ambiguous. The CDR3 runs to 13 residues. Germline CDR1 SGHVS, CDR2 FQNEAQ. Trimming stripped 2 bases from V and 8 bases from J, with 10 bases between. The CDR3 DNA is TGTGCCAGCAGCTTAATCAGCCGGGATGAGCAGTTCTTC. Translating gives CASSLISRDEQFF.

In this sample, this clonotype turned up many times. The V gene is TRBV20-1, the J gene TRBJ2-1, with 9 nucleotides matching TRBD2. This CDR3 is 16 amino acids long. The V segment lost 3 bases and the J segment 2 bases; nucleotides outside the gene matches: 8. CDR1 is DFQATT, CDR2 SNEGSKA, per germline (reference sequence). CDR3 residues: CSARSGLAMAYNEQFF. The DNA of the CDR3 is TGCAGTGCTAGGTCCGGACTAGCGATGGCCTACAATGAGCAGTTCTTC.

This clonotype was seen more than once but under ten times. The V call is TRBV7-3, the J call TRBJ2-1, with D uncertain. This CDR3 is built from 18 residues. Trimming pared 2 bases from V and 0 bases from J, leaving 17 bases between. CDR1 is SGHTA, CDR2 FQGTGA, per germline. The CDR3 region is CASSLHLGFSSSYNEQFF. Here the CDR3 DNA reads TGTGCCAGCAGCTTACACCTAGGTTTCTCCTCCTCCTACAATGAGCAGTTCTTC. Filled out from reference TRBV7-3 and TRBJ2-1, the complete variable domain reads GAGVSQTPSNKVTEKGKYVELRCDPISGHTALYWYRQSLGQGPEFLIYFQGTGAADDSGLPNDRFFAVRPEGSVSTLKIQRTERGDSAVYLCASSLHLGFSSSYNEQFFGPGTRLTVL.

The table lists this clonotype with many counts. The genes are TRBV10-3 and TRBJ2-4; TRBD2 matches 7 bases. This CDR3 spans 16 amino acids. The ends lost 4 bases at V and 0 bases at J; junction bases unmatched: 6. Germline CDR1 and CDR2: ENHRY and SYGVKD. The CDR3 nucleotides are TGTGCCATCAGTGGGGGGGGGGTTCTAGCCAAAAACATTCAGTACTTC. It encodes CAISGGGVLAKNIQYF.

As concerns this clonotype: A much larger clone lies a single base off, so this may be a read error. The chain joins TRBV7-2 to TRBJ2-7; 9 bases map to TRBD2. The CDR3 contains 13 residues. With 8 bases clipped from V and 6 bases from J, the junction kept 8 bases outside the gene matches. In germline, CDR1 is SGHTA, CDR2 FQGNSA. CDR3 protein: CASGLAGACEQYF. CDR3 DNA: TGTGCCAGCGGTTTAGCGGGGGCCTGCGAGCAGTACTTC. Variable domain in full (rest from reference TRBV7-2 and TRBJ2-7): GAGVSQSPSNKVTEKGKDVELRCDPISGHTALYWYRQSLGQGLEFLIYFQGNSAPDKSGLPSDRFSAERTGGSVSTLTIQRTQQEDSAVYLCASGLAGACEQYFGPGTRLTVT.

For this clonotype: This may be a read error, as it is one base from a much larger clone. The V gene is TRBV7-3, the J gene TRBJ2-2; the match to TRBD2 covers 13 bases. Germline CDR1 SGHTA, CDR2 FQGTGA. With 5 bases clipped from V and 4 bases from J, the junction kept 7 bases outside the gene matches. CDR3 length: 17 amino acids. The CDR3 here is CASSRTSGGAATGELFF. CDR3 nucleotide sequence: TGTGCCAGCAGCCGCACTAGCGGGGGGGCGGCCACCGGGGAGCTGTTTTTT.

This clonotype was counted ten times or more. This chain connects TRBV5-1 to TRBJ2-7; 9 bases match TRBD1. This CDR3 comprises 14 residues. V trimming: 4 bases; J trimming: 2 bases; junction bases outside the gene matches: 4. CDR1 is SGHRS, CDR2 YFSETQ, per germline. CDR3 in DNA: TGCGCCAGCAGCGCCGGGACAGGGCCCTACGAGCAGTACTTC. It encodes CASSAGTGPYEQYF.

This clonotype occurred many times. This rearrangement joins TRBV20-1 to TRBJ2-7; no firm D call. The CDR3 covers 13 residues. Trimming removed 7 bases at V and 0 bases at J, with 13 bases between. From germline, CDR1 is DFQATT and CDR2 SNEGSKA (reference sequence). CDR3 sequence: CSVEDRSSYEQYF. The CDR3, as DNA: TGCAGTGTCGAGGACCGTAGCTCCTACGAGCAGTACTTC.

This clonotype was seen a handful of times. This chain uses TRBV4-3 with TRBJ2-7, with D possibly matching TRBD1 (6 bases). The germline V and J ends were trimmed by 3 bases and 3 bases, with 12 bases remaining between them. Germline-derived CDR1 and CDR2 are LGHNA and YSLEER. This CDR3 contains 14 residues. Here the CDR3 reads CASSHTGKIYEQYF. The CDR3 region has the DNA TGCGCCAGCAGCCATACAGGGAAAATCTACGAGCAGTACTTC.

This clonotype occurred many times. The chain couples TRBV20-1 to TRBJ2-7, with D possibly being TRBD2 (6 bases). CDR3 length equals 13 residues. Germline CDR1 is DFQATT and CDR2 is SNEGSKA (reference sequence). The V end was cut by 6 bases, the J end by 2 bases, with 14 bases between. CDR3 sequence reads: CSAPAGTPYEQYF. DNA of the CDR3: TGCAGTGCGCCCGCGGGGACCCCCTACGAGCAGTACTTC.

This clonotype has a count of ten or more. This chain connects TRBV7-9 to TRBJ2-7, with 7 positions matching TRBD1. This CDR3 is built from 16 residues. The V segment lost 5 bases and the J segment 0 bases; nucleotides outside the gene matches: 10. Per the germline V gene, CDR1 is SEHNR and CDR2 is FQNEAQ (reference sequence). The CDR3 nucleotides read TGTGCCAGCAGCACACGAACCGGGACAGCCTCCTACGAGCAGTACTTC. Protein sequence: CASSTRTGTASYEQYF.

This clonotype was observed at least ten times. The chain links TRBV20-1 to TRBJ1-2; no clear D. Germline loops: CDR1 DFQATT, CDR2 SNEGSKA (reference sequence). There are 11 residues in the CDR3. Trimming removed 5 bases from V and 8 bases from J, with 12 bases in between. CDR3 region: CSASQTGGYTF. CDR3 bases: TGCAGTGCTTCCCAGACCGGCGGCTACACCTTC.

This clonotype was found a few times. This chain joins TRBV5-4 and TRBJ2-2; 7 bases map to TRBD1. Germline V gene data show CDR1 as SGHNT and CDR2 as YYREEE (reference sequence). CDR3 length: 15 amino acids. V dropped 0 bases and J dropped 6; count of bases not matched to a gene: 5. The chain's CDR3 is CASSLAGTGAGELFF. CDR3 sequence (DNA): TGTGCCAGCAGCTTGGCGGGTACAGGGGCCGGGGAGCTGTTTTTT.

This clonotype was detected a few times. This chain links TRBV28 with TRBJ2-7; D not resolved. Between the trimmed V and J ends, which lost 6 bases and 4 bases, there was a span of 13 bases. The CDR3 consists of 13 residues. CDR1 and CDR2 from the germline V gene are MDHEN and SYDVKM. CDR3 coding DNA: TGTGCCAGCAGGCCTCAGCGACCATACGAGCAGTACTTC. As protein: CASRPQRPYEQYF.